This T cell receptor beta chain was sequenced for a study of blood T cell repertoires in COVID-19. About the research overall: Acute-phase and convalescent COVID-19 samples originated in the United States, Italy and Spain. The analysed material was cDNA or gDNA that came from T cells, B-cell-depleted T cells, or PBMCs.

V trimming: 2 bases; J trimming: 2 bases; junction bases outside the gene matches: 3. The V gene's germline CDR1 is MNHEY and CDR2 SVGEGT. CDR3 length equals 16 residues. Original handling: Amplification from reference gene primers served as the basis for estimated nucleated cell counts. Using immunoSEQ multiplex PCR, the repertoire was profiled, and TCRdb retains in-frame clones only, with some absent. From that table come the V and J calls and clone size; the DNA was used to work out D and trimming. The sample records around 39,000 clones, 65% to 85% being singletons. Sequencing was done on a sample of peripheral blood. The sequence was obtained from an elderly man with active or convalescent COVID-19. The rearrangement links TRBV6-2 or TRBV6-3 to TRBJ2-2; 9 bases line up with TRBD1. The CDR3 spells CASSYGTGSNTGELFF. The CDR3, as DNA: TGTGCCAGCAGTTACGGGACAGGGAGTAACACCGGGGAGCTGTTTTTT.